Listed here are 6 T cell receptor beta chains from one sample, sequenced in a study of cytomegalovirus exposure and HLA in healthy donors. The PCR was carried out with 60 Vbeta primers and 13 Jbeta primers. Clones were sequenced by immunoSEQ multiplex PCR, and TCRdb holds only the in-frame ones, with some missing. Of approximately 160,000 clones in the sample, over 70% were seen once. The sequencing sample was made of PBMCs. Receptor source: a male donor in good health and CMV-seropositive.

This rearrangement joins TRBV10-3 to TRBJ2-5; 7 nucleotides line up with TRBD1. CDR1 is ENHRY and CDR2 is SYGVKD in the germline V gene. The V gene end was trimmed by 10 bases and the J gene end by 11 bases; junction bases not matched to a gene: 10. This CDR3 region has 11 residues. The CDR3 loop is CATGGELEQYF. For the CDR3, the DNA is TGTGCCACAGGGGGAGAACTGGAGCAGTACTTC.

The rearrangement links TRBV4-1 to TRBJ2-6; 8 nucleotides line up with TRBD2. CDR1 MGHRA and CDR2 YSYEKL come from the germline V gene. V shed 4 bases, J shed 0 bases, and the junction held 8 bases outside the gene matches. This CDR3 has 18 residues. This CDR3 is CASSPRGGASSGANVLTF. In nucleotides, the CDR3 is TGCGCCAGCAGCCCCCGGGGGGGGGCCAGCTCTGGGGCCAACGTCCTGACTTTC.

In its sample, this clone was seen a few times. The chain joins TRBV7-2 to TRBJ1-3, with D unclear. The CDR3 covers 14 residues. Per the germline V gene, CDR1 is SGHTA and CDR2 is FQGNSA. V lost 8 bases and J 2 bases, leaving 13 bases between the germline ends. CDR3 loop: CASAVYYPGNTIYF. In DNA form, the CDR3 reads TGTGCCAGCGCAGTTTACTATCCTGGAAACACCATATATTTT.

V is TRBV6-1 and J is TRBJ2-1; tentative D call: TRBD2 (6 bases). CDR1 is MNHNS and CDR2 is SASEGT in the germline V gene. The ends were cut back, 4 bases at V and 5 bases at J, with 15 bases in the middle. This CDR3 region has 15 residues. In nucleotides, the CDR3 is TGTGCCAGCAGTGTGGAGGGTATGGGGCACAATGAGCAGTTCTTC. It translates to CASSVEGMGHNEQFF.

The J gene is TRBJ2-1, the V gene TRBV15; possibly TRBD1 for D (5 bases). The CDR3 is 13 amino acids. V was cut by 2 bases and J by 7 bases, with 9 bases left in between. The germline CDR1 and CDR2 sequences are LNHNV and YYDKDF (reference sequence). The CDR3 spells CATSRLPGNEQFF. In nucleotides, the CDR3 is TGTGCCACCAGCAGACTTCCAGGGAATGAGCAGTTCTTC.

The chain joins TRBV5-6 to TRBJ2-5, with 9 bases matching TRBD1. The DNA end is more similar to TRBJ2-7, so the J call may be wrong. This CDR3 has 16 amino acids. The germline V gene encodes CDR1 SGHDT and CDR2 YYEEEE. In DNA, the CDR3 is TGTGCCAGCAGCGAGCCAACGACAGGGGGAATCTACGAGCAGTACTTC. Its translation is CASSEPTTGGIYEQYF.